This record covers a single TCR beta chain. The data derive from a study of control samples from healthy donors and cancer patients. Germline V CDR1 and CDR2: LGHDT, YNNKEL (reference sequence). CDR3 size: 12 residues. Trimming took 1 base from V and 3 from J, leaving 4 bases between them. Only in-frame clones appear in the TCRdb table, and some are missing; sequencing was by immunoSEQ multiplex PCR. This repertoire shows about 63,000 clones, around 87% found once; its top ten account for roughly 13%. This chain joins TRBV3-1 (or the pseudogene TRBV3-2) and TRBJ2-7, with unresolved D. The receptor's source is an older woman with lung cancer. Sequencing was performed on PBMCs. The CDR3 sequence: CASSQVVYEQYF. In DNA form, the CDR3 reads TGTGCCAGCAGCCAAGTTGTCTACGAGCAGTACTTC.